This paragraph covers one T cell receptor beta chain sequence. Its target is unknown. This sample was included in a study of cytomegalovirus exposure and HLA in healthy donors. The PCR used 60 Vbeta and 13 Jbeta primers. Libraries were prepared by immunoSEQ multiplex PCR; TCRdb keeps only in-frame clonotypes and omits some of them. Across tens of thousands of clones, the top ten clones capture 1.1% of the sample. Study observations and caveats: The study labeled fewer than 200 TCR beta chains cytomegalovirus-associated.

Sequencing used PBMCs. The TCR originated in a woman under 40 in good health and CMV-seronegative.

This CDR3 is CASSLGTGGIQPQHF. DNA of the CDR3: TGTGCCAGCAGTTTAGGGACAGGGGGCATTCAGCCCCAGCATTTT. This chain uses TRBV27 with TRBJ1-5, with TRBD1 matching 12 bases. With V trimmed by 2 bases and J by 6 bases, 2 bases remained unmatched. The CDR3 spans 15 residues. Germline V gene sequence: CDR1 MNHEY, CDR2 SMNVEV (reference sequence).